Sequencing of this TCR beta chain was carried out in a study of T cell repertoires in cytomegalovirus infection. Study background: CMV infection plus the matching HLA type was flagged by public TCR beta signatures.

In TCRdb, the reads were re-called with MiXCR into one record per CDR3 protein. The data show approximately 990,000 distinct CDR3 sequences, less than 35% seen once. The CDR3 spans 9 residues. V was pared by 8 bases and J by 9 bases, with 5 bases between. The germline CDR1 and CDR2 sequences are MNHNY and SVGAGI (reference sequence). The study's findings and limits: Identification of carriers of CMV plus the relevant HLA was achieved through cumulative public TCR beta family frequency.

As for this clonotype: Its specificity is unknown.

The receptor's source is a human donor in good health (CMV status not recorded). Some clones in this sample may be carry-over from other donors' samples. The source material was cultured CD8+ T cells from PBMCs, sampled from culture after CMV antigen stimulation. The rearrangement joins TRBV6-6 to TRBJ2-1; D perhaps matches TRBD1 (5 bases). CDR3 region: CASGAEQFF. CDR3 sequence (DNA): TGTGCCAGCGGGGCTGAGCAGTTCTTC.